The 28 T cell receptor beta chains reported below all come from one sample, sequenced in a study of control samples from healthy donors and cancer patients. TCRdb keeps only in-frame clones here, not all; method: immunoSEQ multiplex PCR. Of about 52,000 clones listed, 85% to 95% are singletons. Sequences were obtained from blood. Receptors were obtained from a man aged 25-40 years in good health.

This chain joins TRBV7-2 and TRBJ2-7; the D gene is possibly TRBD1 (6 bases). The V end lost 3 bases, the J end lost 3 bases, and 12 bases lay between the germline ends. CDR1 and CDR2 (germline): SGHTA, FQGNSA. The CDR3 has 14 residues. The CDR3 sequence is CASSLLGAGYEQYF. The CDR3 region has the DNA TGTGCCAGCAGCTTGTTGGGGGCCGGCTACGAGCAGTACTTC.

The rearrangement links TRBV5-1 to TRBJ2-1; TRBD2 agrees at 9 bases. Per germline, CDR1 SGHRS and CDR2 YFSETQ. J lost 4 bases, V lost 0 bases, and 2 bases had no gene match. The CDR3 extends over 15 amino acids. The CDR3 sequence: CASSLDLAGYNEQFF. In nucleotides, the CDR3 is TGCGCCAGCAGCTTGGATCTAGCGGGATACAATGAGCAGTTCTTC.

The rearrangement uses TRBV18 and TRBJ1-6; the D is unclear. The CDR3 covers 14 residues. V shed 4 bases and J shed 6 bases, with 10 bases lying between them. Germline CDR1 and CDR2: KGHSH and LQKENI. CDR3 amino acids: CASSQYSPNSPLHF. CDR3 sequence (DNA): TGTGCCAGCTCACAGTACAGTCCTAATTCACCCCTCCACTTT.

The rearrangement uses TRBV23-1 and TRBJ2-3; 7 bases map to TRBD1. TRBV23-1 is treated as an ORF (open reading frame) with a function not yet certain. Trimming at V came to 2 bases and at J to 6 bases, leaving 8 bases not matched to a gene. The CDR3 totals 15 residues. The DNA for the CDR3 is TGCGCCAGCAGTCAAGACAGGGTCCGACTGGATACGCAGTATTTT. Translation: CASSQDRVRLDTQYF.

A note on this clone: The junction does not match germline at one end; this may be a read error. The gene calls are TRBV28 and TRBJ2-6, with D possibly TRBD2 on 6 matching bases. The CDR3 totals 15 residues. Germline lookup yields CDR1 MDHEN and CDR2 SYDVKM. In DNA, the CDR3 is TGTGCCGGCAGCCAACGGGGGACCGGGGCCAACGTCCTGACTTTC. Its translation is CAGSQRGTGANVLTF.

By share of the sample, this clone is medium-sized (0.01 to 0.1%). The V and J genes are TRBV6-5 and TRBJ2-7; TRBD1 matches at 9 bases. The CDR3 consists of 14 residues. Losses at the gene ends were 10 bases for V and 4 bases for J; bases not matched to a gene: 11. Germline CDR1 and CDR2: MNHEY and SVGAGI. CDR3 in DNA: TGTGCCACCTCCCCGGGACAGGGTAAATACGAGCAGTACTTC. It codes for CATSPGQGKYEQYF.

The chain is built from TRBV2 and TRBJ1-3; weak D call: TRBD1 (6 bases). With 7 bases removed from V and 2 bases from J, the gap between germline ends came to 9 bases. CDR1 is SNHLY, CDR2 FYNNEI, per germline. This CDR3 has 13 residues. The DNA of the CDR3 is TGTGCCAGCATCCGGACAGCTGGAAACACCATATATTTT. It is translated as CASIRTAGNTIYF.

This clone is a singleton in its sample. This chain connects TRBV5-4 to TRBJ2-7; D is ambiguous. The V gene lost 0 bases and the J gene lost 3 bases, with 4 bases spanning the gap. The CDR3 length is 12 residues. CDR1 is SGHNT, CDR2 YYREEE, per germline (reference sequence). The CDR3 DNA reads TGTGCCAGCAGCTTGGACGGCTACGAGCAGTACTTC. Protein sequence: CASSLDGYEQYF.

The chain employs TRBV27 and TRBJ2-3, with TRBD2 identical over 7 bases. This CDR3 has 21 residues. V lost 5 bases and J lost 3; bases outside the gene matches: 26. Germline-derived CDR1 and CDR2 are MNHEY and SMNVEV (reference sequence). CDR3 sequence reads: CASSPISRGVRAGQPTDTQYF. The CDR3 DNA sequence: TGTGCCAGCAGTCCTATCTCACGGGGGGTGAGAGCGGGCCAACCGACAGATACGCAGTATTTT.

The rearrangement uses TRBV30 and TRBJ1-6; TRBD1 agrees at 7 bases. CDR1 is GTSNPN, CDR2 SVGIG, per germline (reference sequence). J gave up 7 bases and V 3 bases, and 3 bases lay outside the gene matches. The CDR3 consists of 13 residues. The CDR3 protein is CAWRKGANSPLHF. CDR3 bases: TGTGCCTGGAGGAAGGGGGCAAATTCACCCCTCCACTTT. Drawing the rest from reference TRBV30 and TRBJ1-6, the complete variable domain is SQTIHQWPATLVQPVGSPLSLECTVEGTSNPNLYWYRQAAGRGLQLLFYSVGIGQISSEVPQNLSASRPQDRQFILSSKKLLLSDSGFYLCAWRKGANSPLHFGNGTRLTVT.

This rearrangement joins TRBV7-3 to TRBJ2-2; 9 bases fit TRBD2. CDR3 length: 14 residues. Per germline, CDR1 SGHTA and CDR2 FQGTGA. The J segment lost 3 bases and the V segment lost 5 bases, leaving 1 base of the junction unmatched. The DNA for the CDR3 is TGTGCCAGCAGCCTAGCGGGACACACCGGGGAGCTGTTTTTT. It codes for CASSLAGHTGELFF.

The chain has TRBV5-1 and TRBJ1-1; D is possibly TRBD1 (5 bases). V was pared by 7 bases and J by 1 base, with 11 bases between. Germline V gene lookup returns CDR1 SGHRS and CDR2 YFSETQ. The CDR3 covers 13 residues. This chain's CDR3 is CASGDGTNTEAFF. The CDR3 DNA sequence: TGCGCCAGCGGGGACGGTACGAACACTGAAGCTTTCTTT.

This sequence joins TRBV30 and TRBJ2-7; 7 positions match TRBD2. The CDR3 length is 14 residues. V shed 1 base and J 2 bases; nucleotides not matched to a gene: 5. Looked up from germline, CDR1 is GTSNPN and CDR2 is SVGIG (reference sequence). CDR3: CAWSGRAGAYEQYF. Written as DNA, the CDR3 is TGTGCCTGGAGTGGGAGGGCGGGAGCCTACGAGCAGTACTTC.

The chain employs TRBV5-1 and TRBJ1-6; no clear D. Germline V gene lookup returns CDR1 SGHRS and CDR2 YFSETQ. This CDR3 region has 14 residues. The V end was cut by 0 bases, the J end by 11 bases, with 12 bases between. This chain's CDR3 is CASSLAGFPAPLHF. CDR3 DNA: TGCGCCAGCAGCTTGGCCGGGTTTCCGGCACCCCTCCACTTT.

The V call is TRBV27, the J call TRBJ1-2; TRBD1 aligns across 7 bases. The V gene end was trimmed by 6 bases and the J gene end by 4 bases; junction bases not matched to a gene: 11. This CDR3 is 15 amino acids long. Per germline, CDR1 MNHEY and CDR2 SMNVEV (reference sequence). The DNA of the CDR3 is TGTGCCAGCAGGGGTCCTGGGACAGCAAGCTATGGCTACACCTTC. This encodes CASRGPGTASYGYTF.

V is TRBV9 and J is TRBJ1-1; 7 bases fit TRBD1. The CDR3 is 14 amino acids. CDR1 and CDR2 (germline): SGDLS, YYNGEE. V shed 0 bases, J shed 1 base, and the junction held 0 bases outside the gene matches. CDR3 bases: TGTGCCAGCAGCGTAGGGACAGGGAACACTGAAGCTTTCTTT. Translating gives CASSVGTGNTEAFF.

For the CDR3, the DNA is TGTGCCACCAGCCCCCGGGCAGACAATCCTGAAGCTTTCTTT. Residues: CATSPRADNPEAFF. The V call is TRBV15, the J call TRBJ1-1; D uncertain. This CDR3 spans 14 amino acids. The germline V gene has CDR1 LNHNV and CDR2 YYDKDF (reference sequence). Trimming left V 5 bases short and J 6 bases short, with 16 bases between. Full variable domain (missing parts from reference TRBV15 and TRBJ1-1): DAMVIQNPRYQVTQFGKPVTLSCSQTLNHNVMYWYQQKSSQAPKLLFHYYDKDFNNEADTPDNFQSRRPNTSFCFLDIRSPGLGDTAMYLCATSPRADNPEAFFGQGTRLTVV.

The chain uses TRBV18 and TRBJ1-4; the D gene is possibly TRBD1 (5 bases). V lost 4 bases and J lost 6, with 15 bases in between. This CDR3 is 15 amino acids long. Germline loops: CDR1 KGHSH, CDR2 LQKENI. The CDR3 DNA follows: TGTGCCAGCTCACGATCGGGGACCTTTGATGAAAAACTGTTTTTT. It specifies CASSRSGTFDEKLFF.

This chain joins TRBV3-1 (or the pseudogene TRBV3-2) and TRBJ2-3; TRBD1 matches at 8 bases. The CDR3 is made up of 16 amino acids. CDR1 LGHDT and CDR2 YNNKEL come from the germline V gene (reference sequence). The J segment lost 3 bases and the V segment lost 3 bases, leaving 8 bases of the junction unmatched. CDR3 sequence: CASSHHGTGETDTQYF. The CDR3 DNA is TGTGCCAGCAGCCATCACGGGACAGGTGAGACAGATACGCAGTATTTT.

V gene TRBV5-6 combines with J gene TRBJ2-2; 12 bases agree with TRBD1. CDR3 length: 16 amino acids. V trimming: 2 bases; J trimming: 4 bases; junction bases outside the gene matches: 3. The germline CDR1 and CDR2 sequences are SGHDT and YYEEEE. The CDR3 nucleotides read TGTGCCAGCAGCTTTGGGACAGGGGGCAGCACCGGGGAGCTGTTTTTT. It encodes CASSFGTGGSTGELFF.

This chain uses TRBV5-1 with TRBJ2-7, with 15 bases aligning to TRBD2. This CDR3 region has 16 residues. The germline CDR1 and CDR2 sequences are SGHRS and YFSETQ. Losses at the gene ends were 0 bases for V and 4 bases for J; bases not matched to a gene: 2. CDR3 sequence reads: CASSLDGTSGRYEQYF. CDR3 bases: TGCGCCAGCAGCTTGGATGGGACTAGCGGGAGGTACGAGCAGTACTTC.

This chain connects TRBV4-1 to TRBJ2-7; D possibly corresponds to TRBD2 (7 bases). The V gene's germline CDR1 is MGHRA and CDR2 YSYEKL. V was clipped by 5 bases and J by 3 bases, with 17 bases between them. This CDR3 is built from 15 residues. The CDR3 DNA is TGCGCCAGCAGCGAAGGGGGGGAACCGCTCTACGAGCAGTACTTC. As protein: CASSEGGEPLYEQYF.

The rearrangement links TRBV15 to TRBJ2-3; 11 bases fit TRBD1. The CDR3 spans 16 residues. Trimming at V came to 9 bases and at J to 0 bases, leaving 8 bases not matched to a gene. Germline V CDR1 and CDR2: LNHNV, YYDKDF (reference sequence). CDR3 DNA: TGTGCCACAGATCAGGACAGGGGGCCTAGCACAGATACGCAGTATTTT. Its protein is CATDQDRGPSTDTQYF.

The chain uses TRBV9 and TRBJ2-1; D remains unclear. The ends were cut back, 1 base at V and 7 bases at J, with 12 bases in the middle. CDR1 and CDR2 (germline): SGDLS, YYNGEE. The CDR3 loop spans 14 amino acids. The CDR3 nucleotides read TGTGCCAGCAGCGTAATGAGTGACGGGAATGAGCAGTTCTTC. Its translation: CASSVMSDGNEQFF.

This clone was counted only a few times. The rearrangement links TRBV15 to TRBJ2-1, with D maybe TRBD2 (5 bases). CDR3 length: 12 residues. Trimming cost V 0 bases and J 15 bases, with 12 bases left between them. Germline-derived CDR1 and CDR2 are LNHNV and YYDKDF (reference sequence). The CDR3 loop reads CATSRDSTNRFF. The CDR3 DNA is TGTGCCACCAGCAGAGATTCGACTAATCGGTTCTTC.

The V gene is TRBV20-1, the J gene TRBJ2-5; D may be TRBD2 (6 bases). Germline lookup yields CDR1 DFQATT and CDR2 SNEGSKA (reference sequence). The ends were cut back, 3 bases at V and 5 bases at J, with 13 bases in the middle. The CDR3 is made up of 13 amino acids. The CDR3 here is CSASGGSRETQYF. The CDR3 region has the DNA TGCAGTGCTAGTGGGGGGAGCCGGGAGACCCAGTACTTC.

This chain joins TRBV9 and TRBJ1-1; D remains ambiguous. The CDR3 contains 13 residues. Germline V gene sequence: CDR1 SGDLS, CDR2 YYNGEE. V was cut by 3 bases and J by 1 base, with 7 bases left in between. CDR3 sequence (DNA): TGTGCCAGCAGCGCGTCCAAGAACACTGAAGCTTTCTTT. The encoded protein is CASSASKNTEAFF.

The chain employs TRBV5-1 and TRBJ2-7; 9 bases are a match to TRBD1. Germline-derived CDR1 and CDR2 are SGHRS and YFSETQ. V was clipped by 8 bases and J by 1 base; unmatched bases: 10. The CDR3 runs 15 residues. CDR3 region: CASRPKTGGSYEQYF. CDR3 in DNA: TGCGCCAGTCGGCCTAAGACAGGGGGGTCCTACGAGCAGTACTTC.